Below are 3 T cell receptor beta chains sequenced from a single sample in a study of cytomegalovirus exposure and HLA in healthy donors. 60 Vbeta and 13 Jbeta primers were used in PCR. Data came from immunoSEQ multiplex PCR; TCRdb stores just in-frame clones and leaves some out. Found here are fewer than 150,000 clones, around three quarters of them singletons; the top ten hold 1%. The source material was PBMCs. The origin of the receptors is a man between 40 and 49 years old in good health and CMV-seronegative.

V gene TRBV2 combines with J gene TRBJ2-1; 12 bases are shared with TRBD2. The ends lost 4 bases at V and 8 bases at J; junction bases unmatched: 6. The CDR3 totals 15 residues. Germline V gene sequence: CDR1 SNHLY, CDR2 FYNNEI. The DNA of the CDR3 is TGTGCCAGCAGTGTCCTAGCGGGAGGGCGCGATGAGCAGTTCTTC. Protein: CASSVLAGGRDEQFF.

This chain links TRBV19 with TRBJ1-5, with D tentatively TRBD1 (6 bases). Per the germline V gene, CDR1 is LNHDA and CDR2 is SQIVND (reference sequence). The CDR3 extends over 19 amino acids. V was pared by 6 bases and J by 1 base, with 25 bases between. The CDR3 bases are TGTGCCAGTAGCTCCACAGGGTTCGGGTTTAGGGTAAGCAATCAGCCCCAGCATTTT. Protein: CASSSTGFGFRVSNQPQHF.

The chain carries TRBV5-1 and TRBJ2-3; D ambiguous. The CDR3 has 15 amino acids. The V end lost 0 bases, the J end lost 2 bases, and 10 bases lay between the germline ends. Per the germline V gene, CDR1 is SGHRS and CDR2 is YFSETQ. CDR3 nucleotide sequence: TGCGCCAGCAGCTTGGATCCTAGTTCCACAGATACGCAGTATTTT. Its protein product is CASSLDPSSTDTQYF.